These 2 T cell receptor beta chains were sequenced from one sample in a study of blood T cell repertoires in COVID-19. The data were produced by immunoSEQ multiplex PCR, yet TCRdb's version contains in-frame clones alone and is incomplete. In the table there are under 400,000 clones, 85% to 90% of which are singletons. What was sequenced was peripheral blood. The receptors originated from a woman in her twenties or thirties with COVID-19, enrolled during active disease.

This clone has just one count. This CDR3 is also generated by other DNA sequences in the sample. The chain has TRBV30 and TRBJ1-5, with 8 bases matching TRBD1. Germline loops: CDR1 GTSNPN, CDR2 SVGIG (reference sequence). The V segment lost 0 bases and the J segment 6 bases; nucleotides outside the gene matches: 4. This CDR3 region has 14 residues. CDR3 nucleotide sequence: TGTGCCTGGAGTGTTGGAACAGGGGGTCAGCCCCAGCATTTT. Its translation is CAWSVGTGGQPQHF.

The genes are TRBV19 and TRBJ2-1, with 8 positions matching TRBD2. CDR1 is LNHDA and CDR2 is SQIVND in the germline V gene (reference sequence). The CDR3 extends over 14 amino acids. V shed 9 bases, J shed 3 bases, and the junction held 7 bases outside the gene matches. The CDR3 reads CASGGEMGYNEQFF. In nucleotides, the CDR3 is TGTGCCAGCGGGGGGGAAATGGGCTACAATGAGCAGTTCTTC. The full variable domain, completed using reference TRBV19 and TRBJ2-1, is DGGITQSPKYLFRKEGQNVTLSCEQNLNHDAMYWYRQDPGQGLRLIYYSQIVNDFQKGDIAEGYSVSREKKESFPLTVTSAQKNPTAFYLCASGGEMGYNEQFFGPGTRLTVL.